The 11 T cell receptor beta chains listed next were all sequenced from one sample in a study of identical twins. TCRdb reprocessed the 5' RACE reads with MiXCR, giving one entry per CDR3 protein. The profile covers about 340,000 distinct CDR3 sequences, with approximately 9.1% appearing a single time and 7.5% to 9.5% taken by the ten largest. The sample taken for sequencing was naive T cells sorted from blood. Source of these receptors: a woman between 45 and 60 years old in good health.

This clonotype was recorded a few times. The chain links TRBV5-1 to TRBJ1-1; no definite D call. The V gene lost 0 bases and the J gene lost 3 bases, with 3 bases spanning the gap. Per germline, CDR1 SGHRS and CDR2 YFSETQ. The CDR3 has 12 amino acids. The CDR3 protein is CASSLDYTEAFF. The CDR3 region has the DNA TGCGCCAGCAGCTTGGATTACACTGAAGCTTTCTTT.

Here the CDR3 DNA reads TGTGCCAGCAGCTTAGGAGTCGCGGGAGGTCAAGAGACCCAGTACTTC. It yields the protein CASSLGVAGGQETQYF. The chain combines TRBV7-2 with TRBJ2-5, with 8 bases aligning to TRBD2. This CDR3 region has 16 residues. The J segment lost 2 bases and the V segment lost 1 base, leaving 6 bases of the junction unmatched. Germline V gene lookup returns CDR1 SGHTA and CDR2 FQGNSA.

The gene calls are TRBV30 and TRBJ2-4; the D is unclear. From germline, CDR1 is GTSNPN and CDR2 SVGIG (reference sequence). The CDR3 has 13 amino acids. Trimming stripped 3 bases from V and 2 bases from J, with 8 bases between. This CDR3 is CAWSGLPKNIQYF. The CDR3 region has the DNA TGTGCCTGGAGCGGATTACCCAAAAACATTCAGTACTTC.

This clonotype was detected a few times. V gene TRBV6-6 combines with J gene TRBJ2-3; tentative D call: TRBD2 (6 bases). This CDR3 is 13 amino acids long. From germline, CDR1 is MNHNY and CDR2 SVGAGI (reference sequence). Deletions cut 6 bases from V and 4 bases from J, with 11 bases between. The CDR3: CASREPGADTQYF. The DNA for the CDR3 is TGTGCCAGCAGGGAGCCGGGGGCAGATACGCAGTATTTT.

This clonotype was counted at least ten times. The chain combines TRBV20-1 with TRBJ1-2; tentatively, D is TRBD1 (6 bases). V was pared by 3 bases and J by 2 bases, with 16 bases between. The CDR3 covers 15 residues. The germline V gene encodes CDR1 DFQATT and CDR2 SNEGSKA (reference sequence). CDR3 coding DNA: TGCAGTGCTAGTCGTGCAGACAGGAAGAACTATGGCTACACCTTC. Encoded protein: CSASRADRKNYGYTF.

This chain connects TRBV5-1 to TRBJ1-2; a possible D gene is TRBD1 (5 bases). CDR3 length: 13 residues. Trimming took off 1 base at V and 4 bases at J, with 8 bases between the two ends. Germline V gives CDR1 SGHRS, CDR2 YFSETQ. The CDR3 bases are TGCGCCAGCAGCTTGTCAGGGACCTATGGCTACACCTTC. Translated, it gives CASSLSGTYGYTF. Full variable domain (outside the CDR3, taken from reference TRBV5-1 and TRBJ1-2): KAGVTQTPRYLIKTRGQQVTLSCSPISGHRSVSWYQQTPGQGLQFLFEYFSETQRNKGNFPGRFSGRQFSNSRSEMNVSTLELGDSALYLCASSLSGTYGYTFGSGTRLTVV.

V gene TRBV12-3 or TRBV12-4 combines with J gene TRBJ2-1, with TRBD2 matching over 8 bases. V was clipped by 3 bases and J by 2 bases; unmatched bases: 9. The CDR3 runs to 17 residues. The CDR3 bases are TGTGCCAGCAGTTTCCCCAAACTAGCGGACACCTACAATGAGCAGTTCTTC. Its translation: CASSFPKLADTYNEQFF.

This clonotype has more than one count but fewer than ten. The V and J genes are TRBV5-1 and TRBJ2-2; 8 bases are a match to TRBD2. Germline assignment: CDR1 SGHRS and CDR2 YFSETQ. V was clipped by 1 base and J by 5 bases; unmatched bases: 10. CDR3 size: 17 residues. The CDR3 loop is CASSLREGLLKTGELFF. The CDR3 bases are TGCGCCAGCAGCTTGCGGGAGGGCCTCCTTAAAACCGGGGAGCTGTTTTTT.

This clonotype was observed a handful of times. V is TRBV5-6 and J is TRBJ1-3, with no clear D. V was shortened by 2 bases and J by 1 base, with 7 bases between the two germline ends. The germline V gene encodes CDR1 SGHDT and CDR2 YYEEEE. The CDR3 sequence is 14 residues long. This CDR3 reads CASSFYLSGNTIYF. CDR3 DNA: TGTGCCAGCAGCTTCTACTTGTCTGGAAACACCATATATTTT. Drawing the rest from reference TRBV5-6 and TRBJ1-3, the complete variable domain is DAGVTQSPTHLIKTRGQQVTLRCSPKSGHDTVSWYQQALGQGPQFIFQYYEEEERQRGNFPDRFSGHQFPNYSSELNVNALLLGDSALYLCASSFYLSGNTIYFGEGSWLTVV.

A few counts support this clonotype. The CDR3 DNA reads as TGTGCCAGCAGCCTCCAACGACAGGGATTCTACGAGCAGTACGTC. Translating it yields CASSLQRQGFYEQYV. This chain uses TRBV3-1 with TRBJ2-7; 7 nucleotides match TRBD1. Germline V gene lookup returns CDR1 LGHDT and CDR2 YNNKEL (reference sequence). The CDR3 extends over 15 amino acids. J gave up 3 bases and V 4 bases, and 9 bases lay outside the gene matches.

This clonotype was recorded many times. The chain links TRBV7-2 to TRBJ2-2; perhaps TRBD1 as D (5 bases). Per germline, CDR1 SGHTA and CDR2 FQGNSA. The CDR3 consists of 13 residues. Trimming pared 5 bases from V and 7 bases from J, leaving 11 bases between. The CDR3 DNA reads TGTGCCAGCAGCCTAGACAGAAGCGGGGAGCTGTTTTTT. This translates into CASSLDRSGELFF. Filled out from reference TRBV7-2 and TRBJ2-2, the complete variable domain reads GAGVSQSPSNKVTEKGKDVELRCDPISGHTALYWYRQSLGQGLEFLIYFQGNSAPDKSGLPSDRFSAERTGGSVSTLTIQRTQQEDSAVYLCASSLDRSGELFFGEGSRLTVL.